The 20 T cell receptor beta chains given below trace back to one sample, sequenced in a study of regulatory T cells in long-lasting Graves disease. As for time point: persistent/refractory GD, antithyroid drugs over 5 years with positive TRAb. The TCR library used RNA extracted from PBMCs. For TCR beta, libraries came from iRepertoire HTBI primers and Arm-PCR of CDR3 regions. MiXCR, run by TCRdb on the multiplex PCR reads, gives a single entry per CDR3 protein. The sample lists about 290,000 distinct CDR3 sequences; around 20% were seen once. The material was peripheral blood mononuclear cells (PBMCs), obtained when the disease was refractory, from a patient treated with antithyroid drugs. These receptors all come from a female donor with Graves disease.

V is TRBV20-1 and J is TRBJ2-7; 9 bases fit TRBD2. V shed 3 bases, J shed 4 bases, and the junction held 7 bases outside the gene matches. The CDR3 has 14 residues. Germline CDR1 reads DFQATT; CDR2 reads SNEGSKA (reference sequence). CDR3 amino acids: CSARLAGEGYEQYF. CDR3 nucleotides: TGCAGTGCTAGGTTAGCGGGAGAGGGGTACGAGCAGTACTTC.

Concerning this clonotype itself: This CDR3 fails to terminate in the conserved phenylalanine or tryptophan, so it likely reflects a read error. The chain has TRBV28 and TRBJ1-1; D unresolved. The CDR3 runs to 13 residues. The germline gives CDR1 MDHEN, CDR2 SYDVKM. V was clipped by 2 bases and J by 11 bases, with 15 bases between them. This CDR3 is CASSLDGLLGAFL. CDR3 nucleotide sequence: TGTGCCAGCAGTTTAGACGGCTTGCTCGGGGCTTTCCTT.

Only a few counts were recorded for this clonotype. The chain employs TRBV7-9 and TRBJ1-1, with a possible D match to TRBD1 (6 bases). The germline V gene has CDR1 SEHNR and CDR2 FQNEAQ (reference sequence). This CDR3 has 15 amino acids. Trimming removed 4 bases at V and 4 bases at J, with 16 bases between. This CDR3 reads CASSSPDSRLTEAFF. CDR3 nucleotides: TGTGCCAGCAGCTCCCCGGACAGTAGACTCACTGAAGCTTTCTTT.

The V gene is TRBV6-1, the J gene TRBJ1-6, with TRBD1 matching 8 bases. V lost 6 bases and J lost 10; bases outside the gene matches: 14. Germline loops: CDR1 MNHNS, CDR2 SASEGT. CDR3 length equals 16 residues. CDR3 nucleotides: TGTGCCAGCAGACTCACCTCGGACAGGGTAGAGTCACCCCTCCACTTT. As protein: CASRLTSDRVESPLHF.

The chain links TRBV20-1 to TRBJ2-7; D might be TRBD1 (8 bases). CDR1 is DFQATT, CDR2 SNEGSKA, per germline (reference sequence). With 2 bases removed from V and 5 bases from J, the gap between germline ends came to 19 bases. The CDR3 length is 15 residues. Here the CDR3 DNA reads TGCAGTGCTAGAACCTACAGGGGGGGTTTACACGAGCAGTACTTC. This sequence encodes CSARTYRGGLHEQYF.

Points on this clonotype: This clone may be a read error of a much larger clone one base away. The genes are TRBV7-2 and TRBJ2-7, with D perhaps TRBD2 (6 bases). The V gene's germline CDR1 is SGHTA and CDR2 FQGNSA. The CDR3 runs 13 residues. The CDR3 nucleotides read TGTGCCAGCAGCTTTAGGGTGGACTACGAGCGGTACTTC. It codes for CASSFRVDYERYF.

With regard to this clonotype: This may be a read error: a much more frequent sequence differs by one nucleotide. The chain carries TRBV12-3 or TRBV12-4 and TRBJ1-6; D not resolved. The CDR3 spans 15 residues. CDR3 amino acids: CACSPSGPANSPLHF. CDR3 nucleotides: TGTGCCTGCAGTCCCTCGGGCCCAGCCAATTCACCCCTCCACTTT.

The table lists this clonotype with many counts. This chain uses TRBV7-2 with TRBJ2-7; possible D gene TRBD2, 6 bases. Per the germline V gene, CDR1 is SGHTA and CDR2 is FQGNSA. The CDR3 has 13 residues. V lost 5 bases, J lost 2 bases, and 10 bases lay in between. The CDR3 sequence is CASSPGLTYEQYF. The CDR3 DNA reads TGTGCCAGCAGCCCGGGACTGACCTACGAGCAGTACTTC. Full variable domain (rest looked up from reference TRBV7-2 and TRBJ2-7): GAGVSQSPSNKVTEKGKDVELRCDPISGHTALYWYRQSLGQGLEFLIYFQGNSAPDKSGLPSDRFSAERTGGSVSTLTIQRTQQEDSAVYLCASSPGLTYEQYFGPGTRLTVT.

This clonotype was counted ten times or more. J is TRBJ2-7 and V is TRBV7-2; D is uncertain. CDR3 size: 15 residues. The V gene lost 4 bases and the J gene lost 2 bases, with 15 bases spanning the gap. CDR1 is SGHTA and CDR2 is FQGNSA in the germline V gene. In DNA form, the CDR3 reads TGTGCCAGCAGCTCGGGTGGGTCTAGGACCTACGAGCAGTACTTC. Its protein product is CASSSGGSRTYEQYF.

As regards this clonotype: Here the CDR3 omits its conserved ending phenylalanine or tryptophan, so a read error is the likely source. The V and J genes are TRBV6-1 and TRBJ2-7, with TRBD2 as a possible D gene (5 bases). This CDR3 comprises 15 residues. V shed 5 bases and J shed 2 bases, with 16 bases lying between them. Germline CDR1 MNHNS, CDR2 SASEGT. CDR3 sequence: CASSLWGAAPYEQYL. The CDR3 DNA is TGTGCCAGCAGTCTCTGGGGAGCGGCTCCCTACGAGCAGTACCTC.

V usage is TRBV4-3 and J usage is TRBJ2-7; 7 bases agree with TRBD2. In germline, CDR1 is LGHNA, CDR2 YSLEER. The ends lost 0 bases at V and 3 bases at J; junction bases unmatched: 11. The CDR3 has 17 amino acids. The CDR3 protein is CASSQERIGEGFYEQYF. For the CDR3, the DNA is TGCGCCAGCAGCCAAGAAAGGATCGGGGAGGGGTTCTACGAGCAGTACTTC.

Notes on this clonotype: A much bigger clone sits one base away, suggesting this may be a read error. V gene TRBV12-3 or TRBV12-4 combines with J gene TRBJ2-2; TRBD1 matches at 9 bases. The CDR3 extends over 17 amino acids. Here the CDR3 DNA reads TGTGCCAGCAGTGGCCTTGGACAGGGGAGCAACACCGGGGAGCCGTTTTTT. Translation gives CASSGLGQGSNTGEPFF.

This clonotype has at least ten counts. This chain links TRBV2 with TRBJ2-1; D might be TRBD2 (6 bases). The CDR3 is 15 residues long. The V gene's germline CDR1 is SNHLY and CDR2 FYNNEI. V was cut by 1 base and J by 6 bases, with 13 bases left in between. Here the CDR3 DNA reads TGTGCCAGCAGTGAAGTATGGGGGGTTGGCAATGAGCAGTTCTTC. Translating it yields CASSEVWGVGNEQFF.

This clonotype has at least ten counts. V usage is TRBV6-1 and J usage is TRBJ1-5; D gene uncertain. Germline values: CDR1 MNHNS, CDR2 SASEGT. V lost 6 bases and J 0 bases, leaving 12 bases between the germline ends. The CDR3 runs to 15 residues. CDR3 loop: CASSGPEDSNQPQHF. The DNA for the CDR3 is TGTGCCAGCAGCGGCCCAGAGGATAGCAATCAGCCCCAGCATTTT.

The table lists this clonotype with many counts. The chain combines TRBV27 with TRBJ1-1; D perhaps matches TRBD1 (6 bases). The CDR3 runs 13 residues. V was shortened by 7 bases and J by 7 bases, with 16 bases between the two germline ends. CDR1 is MNHEY, CDR2 SMNVEV, per germline (reference sequence). The DNA of the CDR3 is TGTGCCAGCAAGGGTACAGGGCCGAGTGAAGCTTTCTTT. Amino acids: CASKGTGPSEAFF.

In this sample, this clonotype turned up many times. This chain uses TRBV12-3 or TRBV12-4 with TRBJ1-1; D is unresolved. V lost 7 bases to trimming and J lost 1 base, with 10 bases between them. The CDR3 is 13 amino acids. The CDR3 protein is CASNSDGNTEAFF. In DNA, the CDR3 is TGTGCCAGCAATTCGGACGGGAACACTGAAGCTTTCTTT.

This clonotype was counted only a few times. The chain carries TRBV5-1 and TRBJ2-7; the match to TRBD2 covers 7 bases. CDR3 length equals 14 residues. V lost 5 bases, J lost 6 bases, and 11 bases stayed unmatched. Germline V gives CDR1 SGHRS, CDR2 YFSETQ. CDR3 sequence reads: CASSSSGGVGEQYF. The CDR3, as DNA: TGCGCCAGCAGTTCATCTGGGGGGGTTGGCGAGCAGTACTTC.

In this sample, this clonotype turned up many times. The chain recombines TRBV5-8 with TRBJ2-7; TRBD1 matches at 8 bases. The CDR3 runs 15 residues. V shed 1 base and J 1 base; nucleotides not matched to a gene: 4. From germline, CDR1 is SGHTS and CDR2 YDEGEE. CDR3 residues: CASSLYTGGSYEQYF. DNA of the CDR3: TGTGCCAGCAGCTTGTATACAGGGGGTTCCTACGAGCAGTACTTC.

V usage is TRBV4-3 and J usage is TRBJ1-2; 8 bases agree with TRBD1. V trimming: 0 bases; J trimming: 4 bases; junction bases outside the gene matches: 4. Germline V CDR1 and CDR2: LGHNA, YSLEER. The CDR3 loop spans 15 amino acids. CDR3 nucleotides: TGCGCCAGCAGCCAAGATTGGGGACAGGTCTATGGCTACACCTTC. Protein sequence: CASSQDWGQVYGYTF.

This clonotype was seen at least ten times. The gene calls are TRBV6-1 and TRBJ1-1; maybe TRBD1 (5 bases). This CDR3 has 13 amino acids. CDR1 and CDR2 from the germline V gene are MNHNS and SASEGT. V was cut by 10 bases and J by 5 bases, with 17 bases left in between. CDR3 amino acids: CATAGVGRTEAFF. DNA for the CDR3: TGTGCCACCGCGGGGGTGGGGAGGACTGAAGCTTTCTTT.